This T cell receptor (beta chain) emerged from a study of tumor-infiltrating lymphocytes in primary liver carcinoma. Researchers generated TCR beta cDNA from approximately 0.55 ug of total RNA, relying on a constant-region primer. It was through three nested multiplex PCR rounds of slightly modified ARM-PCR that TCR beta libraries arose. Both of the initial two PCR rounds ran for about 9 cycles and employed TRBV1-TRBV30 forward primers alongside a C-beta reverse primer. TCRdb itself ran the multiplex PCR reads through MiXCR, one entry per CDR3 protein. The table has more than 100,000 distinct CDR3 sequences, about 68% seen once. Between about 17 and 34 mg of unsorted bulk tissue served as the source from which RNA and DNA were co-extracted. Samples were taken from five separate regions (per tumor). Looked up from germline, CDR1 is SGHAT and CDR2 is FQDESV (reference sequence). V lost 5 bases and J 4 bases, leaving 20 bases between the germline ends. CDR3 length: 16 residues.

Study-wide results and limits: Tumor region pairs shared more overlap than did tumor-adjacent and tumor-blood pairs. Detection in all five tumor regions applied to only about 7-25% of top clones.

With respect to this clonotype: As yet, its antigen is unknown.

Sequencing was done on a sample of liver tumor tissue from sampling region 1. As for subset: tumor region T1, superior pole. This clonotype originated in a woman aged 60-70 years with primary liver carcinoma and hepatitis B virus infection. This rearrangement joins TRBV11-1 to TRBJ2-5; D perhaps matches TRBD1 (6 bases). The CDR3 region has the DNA TGTGCCAGCAGCATCGGGACAATTTTCGTACGAGAGACCCAGTACTTC. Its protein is CASSIGTIFVRETQYF.